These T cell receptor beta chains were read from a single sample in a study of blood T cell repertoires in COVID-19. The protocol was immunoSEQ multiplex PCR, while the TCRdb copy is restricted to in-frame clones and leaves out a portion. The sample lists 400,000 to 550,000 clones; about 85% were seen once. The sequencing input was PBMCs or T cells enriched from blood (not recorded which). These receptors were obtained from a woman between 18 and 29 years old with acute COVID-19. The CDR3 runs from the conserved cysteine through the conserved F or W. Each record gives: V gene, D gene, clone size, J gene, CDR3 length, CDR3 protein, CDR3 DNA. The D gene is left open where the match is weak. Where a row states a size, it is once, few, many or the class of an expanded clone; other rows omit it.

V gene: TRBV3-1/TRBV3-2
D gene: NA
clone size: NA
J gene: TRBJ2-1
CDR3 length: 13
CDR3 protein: CASSQAARNEQFF
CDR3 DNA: TGTGCCAGCAGCCAAGCTGCGAGGAATGAGCAGTTCTTC

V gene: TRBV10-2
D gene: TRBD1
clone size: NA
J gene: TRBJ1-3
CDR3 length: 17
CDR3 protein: CASSDGTGLSSGNTIYF
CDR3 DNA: TGCGCCAGCAGTGATGGGACAGGACTGAGCTCTGGAAACACCATATATTTT

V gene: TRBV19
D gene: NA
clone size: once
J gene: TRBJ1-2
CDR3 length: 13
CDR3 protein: CASSIDGRYGYTF
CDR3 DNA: TGTGCCAGTAGTATAGATGGTCGGTATGGCTACACCTTC

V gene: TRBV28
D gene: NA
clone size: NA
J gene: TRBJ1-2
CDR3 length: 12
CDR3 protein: CASSRGSYGYTF
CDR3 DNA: TGTGCCAGCAGTAGGGGCAGCTATGGCTACACCTTC

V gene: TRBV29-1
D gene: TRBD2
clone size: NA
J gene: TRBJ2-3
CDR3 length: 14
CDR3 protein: CSVLAGLSTDTQYF
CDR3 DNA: TGCAGCGTTTTAGCGGGGCTTAGCACAGATACGCAGTATTTT

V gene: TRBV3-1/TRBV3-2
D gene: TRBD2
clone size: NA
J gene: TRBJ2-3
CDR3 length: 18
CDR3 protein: CASSQAEPSGRAADTQYF
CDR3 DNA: TGTGCCAGCAGCCAAGCGGAACCTAGCGGGAGGGCCGCAGATACGCAGTATTTT

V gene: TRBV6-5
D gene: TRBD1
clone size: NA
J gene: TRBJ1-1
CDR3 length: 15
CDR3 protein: CASRTRGQLNTEAFF
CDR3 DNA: TGTGCCAGCAGAACCAGGGGACAGTTGAACACTGAAGCTTTCTTT

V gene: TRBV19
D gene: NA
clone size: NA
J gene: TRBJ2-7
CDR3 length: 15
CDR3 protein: CASSIGTQGVYEQYF
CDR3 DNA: TGTGCCAGTAGTATAGGGACTCAAGGTGTCTACGAGCAGTACTTC

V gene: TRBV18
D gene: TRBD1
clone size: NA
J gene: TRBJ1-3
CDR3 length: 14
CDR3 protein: CASSPGTAGNTIYF
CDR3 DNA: TGTGCCAGCTCACCTGGGACAGCTGGAAACACCATATATTTT

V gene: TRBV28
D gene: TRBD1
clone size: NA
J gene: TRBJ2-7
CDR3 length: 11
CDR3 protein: CASAGGYEQYF
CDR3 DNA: TGTGCCAGCGCAGGGGGCTACGAGCAGTACTTC

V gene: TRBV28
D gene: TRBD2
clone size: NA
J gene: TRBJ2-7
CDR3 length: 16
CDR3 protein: CASSQGASGRPYEQYF
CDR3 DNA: TGTGCCAGCAGCCAGGGGGCTAGCGGGAGACCATACGAGCAGTACTTC

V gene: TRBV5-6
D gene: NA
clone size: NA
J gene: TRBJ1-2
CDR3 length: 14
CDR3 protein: CASSPPRRGGGYTF
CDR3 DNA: TGTGCCAGCAGCCCCCCGCGGCGCGGAGGGGGCTACACCTTC

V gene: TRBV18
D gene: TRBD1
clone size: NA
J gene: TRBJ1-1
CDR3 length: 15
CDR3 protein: CASSPQTGGFTEAFF
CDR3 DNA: TGTGCCAGCTCACCGCAGACAGGGGGCTTCACTGAAGCTTTCTTT

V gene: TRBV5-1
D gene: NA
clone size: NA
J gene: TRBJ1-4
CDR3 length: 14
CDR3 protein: CASSLQGEFEKLFF
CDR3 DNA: TGCGCCAGCAGCTTACAGGGAGAATTTGAAAAACTGTTTTTT

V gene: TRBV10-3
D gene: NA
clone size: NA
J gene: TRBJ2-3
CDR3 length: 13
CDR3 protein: CAISESFSDTQYF
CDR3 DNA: TGTGCCATCAGTGAGTCGTTCTCAGATACGCAGTATTTT

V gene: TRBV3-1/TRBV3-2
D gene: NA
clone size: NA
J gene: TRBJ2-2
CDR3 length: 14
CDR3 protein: CASSQPGEAGELFF
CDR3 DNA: TGTGCCAGCAGCCAACCGGGGGAAGCCGGGGAGCTGTTTTTT

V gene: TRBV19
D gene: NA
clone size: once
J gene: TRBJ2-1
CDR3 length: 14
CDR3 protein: CASKEAYPAGEQFF
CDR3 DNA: TGTGCCAGTAAGGAAGCTTACCCGGCAGGTGAGCAGTTCTTC

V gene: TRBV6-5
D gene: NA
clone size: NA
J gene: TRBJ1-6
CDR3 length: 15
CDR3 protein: CASSYSQKSNSPLHF
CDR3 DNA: TGTGCCAGCAGTTACAGCCAAAAGTCTAATTCACCCCTCCACTTT

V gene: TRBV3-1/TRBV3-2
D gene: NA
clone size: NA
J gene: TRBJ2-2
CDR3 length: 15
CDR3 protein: CASSQGLKTSGELFF
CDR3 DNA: TGTGCCAGCAGCCAAGGACTGAAAACTTCTGGGGAGCTGTTTTTT

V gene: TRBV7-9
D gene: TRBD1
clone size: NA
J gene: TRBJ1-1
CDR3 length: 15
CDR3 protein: CASSPGTGMNTEAFF
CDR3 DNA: TGTGCCAGCAGCCCCGGGACAGGGATGAACACTGAAGCTTTCTTT

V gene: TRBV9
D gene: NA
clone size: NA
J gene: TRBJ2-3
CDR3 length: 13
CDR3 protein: CASSVQARDTQYF
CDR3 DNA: TGTGCCAGCAGCGTTCAAGCTAGGGATACGCAGTATTTT

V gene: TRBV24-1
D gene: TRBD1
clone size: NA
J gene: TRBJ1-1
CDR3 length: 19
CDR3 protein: CATSDLLSKQGAVNTEAFF
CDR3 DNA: TGTGCCACCAGTGATTTGCTAAGTAAACAGGGGGCAGTGAACACTGAAGCTTTCTTT

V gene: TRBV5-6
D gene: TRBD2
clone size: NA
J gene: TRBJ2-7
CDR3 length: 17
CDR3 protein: CASSLNSKRGRSGEQYF
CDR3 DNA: TGTGCCAGCAGCTTGAATTCGAAGCGGGGGAGGTCAGGCGAGCAGTACTTC

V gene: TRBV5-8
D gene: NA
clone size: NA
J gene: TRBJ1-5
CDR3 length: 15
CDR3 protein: CASSHTGLGNQPQHF
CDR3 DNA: TGTGCCAGCAGCCATACAGGGTTGGGCAATCAGCCCCAGCATTTT

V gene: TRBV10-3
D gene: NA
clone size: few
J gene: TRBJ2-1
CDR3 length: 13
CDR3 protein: CAISVGVYNEQFF
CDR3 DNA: TGTGCCATCAGTGTGGGAGTCTACAATGAGCAGTTCTTC

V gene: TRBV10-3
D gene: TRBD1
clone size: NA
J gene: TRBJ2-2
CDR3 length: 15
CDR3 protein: CAIKGGPEGTGELFF
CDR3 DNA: TGTGCCATCAAAGGGGGCCCCGAAGGGACCGGGGAGCTGTTTTTT

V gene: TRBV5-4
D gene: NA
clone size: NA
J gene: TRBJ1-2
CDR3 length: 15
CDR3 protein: CASTQGTLPVHGYTF
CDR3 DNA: TGTGCCAGCACCCAGGGTACCCTCCCAGTGCATGGCTACACCTTC

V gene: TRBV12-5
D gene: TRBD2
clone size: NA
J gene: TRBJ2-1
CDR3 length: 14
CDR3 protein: CASGLAGAYNEQFF
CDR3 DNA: TGTGCTAGTGGGCTAGCGGGAGCGTACAATGAGCAGTTCTTC

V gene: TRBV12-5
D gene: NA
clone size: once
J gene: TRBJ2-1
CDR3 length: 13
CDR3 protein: CASGLGRPNEQFF
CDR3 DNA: TGTGCTAGTGGTTTGGGCAGGCCCAATGAGCAGTTCTTC

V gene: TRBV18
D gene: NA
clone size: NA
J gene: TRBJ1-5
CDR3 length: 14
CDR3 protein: CASSPSAEDQPQHF
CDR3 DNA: TGTGCCAGCTCACCATCGGCGGAGGATCAGCCCCAGCATTTT

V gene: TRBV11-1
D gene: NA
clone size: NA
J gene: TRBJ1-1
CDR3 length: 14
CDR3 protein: CASSQQGPAGEAFF
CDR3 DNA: TGTGCCAGCAGCCAACAGGGTCCAGCGGGGGAAGCTTTCTTT

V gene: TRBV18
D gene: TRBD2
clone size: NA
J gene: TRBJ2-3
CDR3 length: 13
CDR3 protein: CASSPPGTSHQYF
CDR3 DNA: TGTGCCAGCTCACCACCCGGGACTAGCCACCAGTATTTT

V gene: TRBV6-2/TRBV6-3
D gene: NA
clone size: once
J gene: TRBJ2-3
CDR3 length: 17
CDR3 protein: CASSLRWAPDPTDTQYF
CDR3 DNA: TGTGCCAGCAGCCTACGATGGGCCCCCGACCCTACAGATACGCAGTATTTT

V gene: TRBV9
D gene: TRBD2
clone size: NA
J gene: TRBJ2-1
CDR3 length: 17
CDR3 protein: CASSVGPIAGAYNEQFF
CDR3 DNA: TGTGCCAGCAGCGTAGGCCCAATAGCGGGAGCATACAATGAGCAGTTCTTC

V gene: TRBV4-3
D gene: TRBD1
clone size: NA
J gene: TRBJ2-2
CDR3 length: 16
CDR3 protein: CASSQDRQGSTGELFF
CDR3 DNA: TGCGCCAGCAGCCAAGATCGACAGGGAAGCACCGGGGAGCTGTTTTTT

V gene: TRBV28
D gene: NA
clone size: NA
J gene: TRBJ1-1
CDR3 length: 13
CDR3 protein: CASSLTGNTEAFF
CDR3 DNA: TGTGCCAGCAGCCTTACAGGTAACACTGAAGCTTTCTTT

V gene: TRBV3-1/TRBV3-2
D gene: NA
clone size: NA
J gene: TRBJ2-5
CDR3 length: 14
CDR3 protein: CASSQDVYQETQYF
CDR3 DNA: TGTGCCAGCAGCCAAGACGTGTACCAAGAGACCCAGTACTTC

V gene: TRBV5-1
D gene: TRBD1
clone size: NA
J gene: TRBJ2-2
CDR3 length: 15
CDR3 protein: CASSLGDRNTGELFF
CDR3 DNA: TGCGCCAGCAGCTTGGGGGACAGGAACACCGGGGAGCTGTTTTTT

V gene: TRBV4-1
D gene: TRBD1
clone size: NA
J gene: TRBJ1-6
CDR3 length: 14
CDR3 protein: CASSQEFRQGAFHF
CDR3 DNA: TGCGCCAGCAGCCAAGAATTCAGGCAGGGGGCCTTTCACTTT

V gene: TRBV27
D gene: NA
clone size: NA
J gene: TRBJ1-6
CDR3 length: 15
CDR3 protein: CASSLVQAYNSPLHF
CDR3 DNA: TGTGCCAGCAGTTTAGTACAGGCCTATAATTCACCCCTCCACTTT

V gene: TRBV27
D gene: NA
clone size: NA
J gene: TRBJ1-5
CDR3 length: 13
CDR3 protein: CASSPNRDQPQHF
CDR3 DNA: TGTGCCAGCAGCCCTAACAGGGATCAGCCCCAGCATTTT

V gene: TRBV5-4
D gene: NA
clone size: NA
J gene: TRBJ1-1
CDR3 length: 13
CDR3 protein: CASRLTLNTEAFF
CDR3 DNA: TGTGCCAGCAGGTTGACACTGAACACTGAAGCTTTCTTT

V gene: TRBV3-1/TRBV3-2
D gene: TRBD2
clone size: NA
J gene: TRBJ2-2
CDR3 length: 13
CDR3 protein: CASSRRTSGELFF
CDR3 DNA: TGTGCCAGCAGCCGCCGGACTAGCGGGGAGCTGTTTTTT

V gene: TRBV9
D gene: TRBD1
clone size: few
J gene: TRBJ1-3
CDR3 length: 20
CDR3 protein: CASSPLTGTGGLFSGNTIYF
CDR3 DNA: TGTGCCAGCAGCCCCCTCACCGGGACAGGGGGCCTCTTCTCTGGAAACACCATATATTTT

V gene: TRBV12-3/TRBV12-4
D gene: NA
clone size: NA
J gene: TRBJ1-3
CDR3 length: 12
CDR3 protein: CASRRGRNTIYF
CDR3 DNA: TGTGCCAGCCGGAGGGGACGAAACACCATATATTTT

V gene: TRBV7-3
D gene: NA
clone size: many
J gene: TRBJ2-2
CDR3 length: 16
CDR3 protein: CASSLTSSRGTGELFF
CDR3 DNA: TGTGCCAGCAGCTTAACGTCAAGCAGGGGCACCGGGGAGCTGTTTTTT

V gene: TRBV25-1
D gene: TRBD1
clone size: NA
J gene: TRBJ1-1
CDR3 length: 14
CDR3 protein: CASRFGQGDTEAFF
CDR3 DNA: TGTGCCAGCAGATTTGGACAGGGTGACACTGAAGCTTTCTTT

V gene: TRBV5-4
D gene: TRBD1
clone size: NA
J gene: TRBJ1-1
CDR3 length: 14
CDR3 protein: CASGHNRGTLEAFF
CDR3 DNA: TGTGCCAGCGGCCATAACAGGGGTACTCTTGAAGCTTTCTTT

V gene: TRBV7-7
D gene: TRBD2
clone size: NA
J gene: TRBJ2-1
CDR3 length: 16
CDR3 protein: CATRKVSKSGDNEQFF
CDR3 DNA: TGTGCTACCCGGAAGGTCTCTAAAAGCGGGGACAATGAGCAGTTCTTC

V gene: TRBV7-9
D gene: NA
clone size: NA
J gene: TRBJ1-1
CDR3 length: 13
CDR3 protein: CASSGRRGTEAFF
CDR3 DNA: TGTGCCAGCAGCGGTCGGAGAGGCACTGAAGCTTTCTTT

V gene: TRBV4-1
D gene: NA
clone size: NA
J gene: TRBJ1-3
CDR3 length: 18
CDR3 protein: CASSQGFFRRDSGNTIYF
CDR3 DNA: TGCGCCAGCAGCCAAGGGTTTTTTCGGAGGGACTCTGGAAACACCATATATTTT

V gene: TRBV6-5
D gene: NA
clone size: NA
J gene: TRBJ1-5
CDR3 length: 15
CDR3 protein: CASTTTHSPNQPQHF
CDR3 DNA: TGTGCCAGCACCACGACCCACAGTCCGAATCAGCCCCAGCATTTT

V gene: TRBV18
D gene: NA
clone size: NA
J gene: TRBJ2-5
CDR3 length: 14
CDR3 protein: CASSPGRNQETQYF
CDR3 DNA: TGTGCCAGCTCACCGGGCAGAAATCAAGAGACCCAGTACTTC